This T cell receptor beta chain was recorded in a study of cytomegalovirus exposure and HLA in healthy donors. Overall study results and limits: Indistinguishability led to the exclusion of some V segments, TRBV6-2 and TRBV6-3 included. What a later analysis reportedly showed was that an Asian-associated ancestry cluster had fewer N-insertions than the roughly 700-donor mean.

PCR was performed using 60 Vbeta and 13 Jbeta primers. Sequencing was performed with immunoSEQ multiplex PCR; in TCRdb, only in-frame clones are kept and a portion is missing. Of about 160,000 clones listed, about 71% were seen once; the top ten hold approximately 2.5%. A few counts support this clone. What it binds is not known. Germline values: CDR1 MRHNA, CDR2 SNTAGT. The CDR3 has 16 amino acids. V gave up 3 bases and J gave up 0 bases, with 14 bases separating them. Sequenced input: PBMCs. The chain is built from TRBV6-4 and TRBJ2-5; D not certain. This TCR was recovered from a woman aged 25 to 39 in good health and CMV-seronegative. In DNA form, the CDR3 reads TGTGCCAGCAGTGATAAGCAGGCGTGGTACCAAGAGACCCAGTACTTC. It is translated as CASSDKQAWYQETQYF.